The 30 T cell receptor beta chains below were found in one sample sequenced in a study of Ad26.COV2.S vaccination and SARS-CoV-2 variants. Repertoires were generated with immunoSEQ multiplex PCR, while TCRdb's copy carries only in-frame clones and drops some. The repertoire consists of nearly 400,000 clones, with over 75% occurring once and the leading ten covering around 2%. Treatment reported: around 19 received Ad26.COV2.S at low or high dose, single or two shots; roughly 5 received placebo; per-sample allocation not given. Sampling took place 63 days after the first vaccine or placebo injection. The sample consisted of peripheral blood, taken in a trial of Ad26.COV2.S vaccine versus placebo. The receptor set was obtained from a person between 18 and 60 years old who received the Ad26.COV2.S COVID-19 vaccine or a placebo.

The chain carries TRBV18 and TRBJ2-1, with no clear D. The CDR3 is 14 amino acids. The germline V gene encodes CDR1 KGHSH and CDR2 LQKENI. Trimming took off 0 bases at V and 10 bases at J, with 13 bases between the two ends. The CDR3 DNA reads TGTGCCAGCTCACCACCGACCCTGCCCGCGGAGCAGTTCTTC. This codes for CASSPPTLPAEQFF.

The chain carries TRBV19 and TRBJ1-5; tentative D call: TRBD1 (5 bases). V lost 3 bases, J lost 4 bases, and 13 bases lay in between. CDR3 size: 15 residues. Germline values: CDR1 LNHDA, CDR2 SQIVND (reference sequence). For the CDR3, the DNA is TGTGCCAGTAGTATTTCGGGGGTAAGGAATCAGCCCCAGCATTTT. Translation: CASSISGVRNQPQHF.

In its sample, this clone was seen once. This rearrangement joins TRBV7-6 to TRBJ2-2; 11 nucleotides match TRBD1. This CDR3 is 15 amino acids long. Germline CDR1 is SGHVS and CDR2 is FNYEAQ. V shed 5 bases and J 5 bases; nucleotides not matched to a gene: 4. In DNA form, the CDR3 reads TGTGCCAGCAGCCCGGGACAGGGGGTAACCGGGGAGCTGTTTTTT. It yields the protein CASSPGQGVTGELFF.

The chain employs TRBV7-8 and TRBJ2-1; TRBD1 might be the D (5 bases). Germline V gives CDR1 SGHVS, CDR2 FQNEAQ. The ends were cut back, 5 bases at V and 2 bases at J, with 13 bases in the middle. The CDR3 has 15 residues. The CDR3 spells CASSPGAGTYNEQFF. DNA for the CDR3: TGTGCCAGCAGCCCTGGGGCAGGGACCTACAATGAGCAGTTCTTC.

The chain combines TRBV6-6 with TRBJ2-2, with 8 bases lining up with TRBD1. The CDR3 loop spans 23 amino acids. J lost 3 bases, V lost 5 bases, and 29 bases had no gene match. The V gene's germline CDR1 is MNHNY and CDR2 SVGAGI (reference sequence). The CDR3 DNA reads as TGTGCCAGCAGTCCTAACACTCCGGGACAGGTTCTCCAGGGGCCTTCTTACACCGGGGAGCTGTTTTTT. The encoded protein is CASSPNTPGQVLQGPSYTGELFF.

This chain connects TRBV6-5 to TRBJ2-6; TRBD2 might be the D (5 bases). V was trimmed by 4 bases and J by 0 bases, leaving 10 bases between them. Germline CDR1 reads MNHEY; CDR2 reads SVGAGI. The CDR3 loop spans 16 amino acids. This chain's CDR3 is CASSWSGDSGANVLTF. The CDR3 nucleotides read TGTGCCAGCAGTTGGTCCGGGGACTCTGGGGCCAACGTCCTGACTTTC.

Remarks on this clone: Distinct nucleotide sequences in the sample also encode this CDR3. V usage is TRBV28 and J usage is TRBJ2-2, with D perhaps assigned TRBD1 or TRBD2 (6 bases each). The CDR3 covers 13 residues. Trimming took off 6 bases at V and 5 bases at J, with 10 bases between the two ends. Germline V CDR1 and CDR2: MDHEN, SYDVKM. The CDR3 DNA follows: TGTGCCAGCAGGTGGGGGGCGACCGGGGAGCTGTTTTTT. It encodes CASRWGATGELFF.

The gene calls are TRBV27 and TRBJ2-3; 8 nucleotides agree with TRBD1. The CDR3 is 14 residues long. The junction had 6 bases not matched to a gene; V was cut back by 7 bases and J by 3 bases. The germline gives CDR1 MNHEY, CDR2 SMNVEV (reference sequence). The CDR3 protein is CASKQGAQTDTQYF. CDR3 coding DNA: TGTGCCAGCAAGCAGGGGGCGCAGACAGATACGCAGTATTTT.

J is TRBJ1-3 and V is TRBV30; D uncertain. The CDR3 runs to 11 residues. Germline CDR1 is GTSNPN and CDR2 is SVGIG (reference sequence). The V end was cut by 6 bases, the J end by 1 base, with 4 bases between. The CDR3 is CACKSGNTIYF. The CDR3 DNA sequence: TGTGCCTGTAAATCTGGAAACACCATATATTTT. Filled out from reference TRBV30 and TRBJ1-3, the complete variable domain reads SQTIHQWPATLVQPVGSPLSLECTVEGTSNPNLYWYRQAAGRGLQLLFYSVGIGQISSEVPQNLSASRPQDRQFILSSKKLLLSDSGFYLCACKSGNTIYFGEGSWLTVV.

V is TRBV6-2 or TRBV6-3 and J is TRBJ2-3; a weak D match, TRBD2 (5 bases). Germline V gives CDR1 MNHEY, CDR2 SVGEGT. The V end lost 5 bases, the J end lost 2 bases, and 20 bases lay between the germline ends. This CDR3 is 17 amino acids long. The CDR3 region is CASSPGERESYTDTQYF. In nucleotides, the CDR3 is TGTGCCAGCAGTCCCGGGGAAAGGGAATCCTACACAGATACGCAGTATTTT.

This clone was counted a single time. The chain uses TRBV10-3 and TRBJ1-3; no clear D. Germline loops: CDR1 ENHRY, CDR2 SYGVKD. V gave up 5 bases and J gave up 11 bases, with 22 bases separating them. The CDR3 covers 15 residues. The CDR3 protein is CAISRDGRVHSPIYF. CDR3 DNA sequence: TGTGCCATCAGTCGAGATGGACGGGTCCATTCCCCCATATATTTT.

The chain's CDR3 is CASSISGRAPYNEQFF. The CDR3 region has the DNA TGTGCCAGTAGTATAAGCGGGAGGGCCCCCTACAATGAGCAGTTCTTC. The chain uses TRBV19 and TRBJ2-1; 10 nucleotides match TRBD2. J was trimmed by 2 bases and V by 2 bases; bases with no gene match: 3. The CDR3 is 16 amino acids. Germline CDR1 LNHDA, CDR2 SQIVND (reference sequence). Full variable domain (rest looked up from reference TRBV19 and TRBJ2-1): DGGITQSPKYLFRKEGQNVTLSCEQNLNHDAMYWYRQDPGQGLRLIYYSQIVNDFQKGDIAEGYSVSREKKESFPLTVTSAQKNPTAFYLCASSISGRAPYNEQFFGPGTRLTVL.

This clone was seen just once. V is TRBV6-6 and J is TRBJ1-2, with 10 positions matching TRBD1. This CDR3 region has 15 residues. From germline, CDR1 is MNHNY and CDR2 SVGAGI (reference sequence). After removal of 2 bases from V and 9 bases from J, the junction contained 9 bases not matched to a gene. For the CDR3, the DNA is TGTGCCAGCAGTTACCCGGGACAGGGGCCTGATAGCTACACCTTC. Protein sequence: CASSYPGQGPDSYTF.

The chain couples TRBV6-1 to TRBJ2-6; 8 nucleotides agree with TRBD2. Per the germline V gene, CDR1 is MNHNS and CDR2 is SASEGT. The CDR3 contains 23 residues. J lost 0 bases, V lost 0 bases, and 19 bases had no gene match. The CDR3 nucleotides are TGTGCCAGCAGTGAAGCCCGCCCGGGGTTAGCGGGGAGTTTCTTCTCTGGGGCCAACGTCCTGACTTTC. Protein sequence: CASSEARPGLAGSFFSGANVLTF.

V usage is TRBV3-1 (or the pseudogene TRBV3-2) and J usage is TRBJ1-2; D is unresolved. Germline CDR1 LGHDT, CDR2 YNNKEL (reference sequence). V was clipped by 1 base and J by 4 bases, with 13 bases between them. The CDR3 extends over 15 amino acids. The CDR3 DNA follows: TGTGCCAGCAGCCAAGGAGATACCTTTTCCTATGGCTACACCTTC. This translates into CASSQGDTFSYGYTF.

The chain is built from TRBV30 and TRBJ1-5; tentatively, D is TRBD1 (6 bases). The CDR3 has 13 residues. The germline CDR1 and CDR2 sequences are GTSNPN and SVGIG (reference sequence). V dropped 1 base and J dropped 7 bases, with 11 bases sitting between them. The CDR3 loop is CAWSDRVRQPQHF. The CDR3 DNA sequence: TGTGCCTGGAGTGACAGGGTAAGGCAGCCCCAGCATTTT.

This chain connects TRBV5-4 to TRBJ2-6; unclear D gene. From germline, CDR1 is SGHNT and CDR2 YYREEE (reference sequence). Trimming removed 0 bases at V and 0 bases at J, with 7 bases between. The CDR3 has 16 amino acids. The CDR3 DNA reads TGTGCCAGCAGCTTGGGGGGTTTCTCTGGGGCCAACGTCCTGACTTTC. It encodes CASSLGGFSGANVLTF.

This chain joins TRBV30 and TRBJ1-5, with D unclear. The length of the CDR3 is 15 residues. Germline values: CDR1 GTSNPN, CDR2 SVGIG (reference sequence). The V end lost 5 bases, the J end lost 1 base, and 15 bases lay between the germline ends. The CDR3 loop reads CAWALNGRSNQPQHF. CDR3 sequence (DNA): TGTGCCTGGGCCTTGAATGGACGGAGCAATCAGCCCCAGCATTTT.

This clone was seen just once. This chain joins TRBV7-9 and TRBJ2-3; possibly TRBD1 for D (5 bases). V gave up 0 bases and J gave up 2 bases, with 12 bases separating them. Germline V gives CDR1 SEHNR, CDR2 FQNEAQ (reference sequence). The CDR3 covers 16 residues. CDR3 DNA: TGTGCCAGCAGCTTAGCGGTCAGGGCGGCCACAGATACGCAGTATTTT. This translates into CASSLAVRAATDTQYF.

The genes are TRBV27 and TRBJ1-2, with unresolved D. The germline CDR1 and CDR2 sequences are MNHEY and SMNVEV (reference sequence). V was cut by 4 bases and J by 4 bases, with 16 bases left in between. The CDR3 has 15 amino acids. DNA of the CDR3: TGTGCCAGCAGTTCGTCCGCGACGGCGGGCTATGGCTACACCTTC. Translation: CASSSSATAGYGYTF.

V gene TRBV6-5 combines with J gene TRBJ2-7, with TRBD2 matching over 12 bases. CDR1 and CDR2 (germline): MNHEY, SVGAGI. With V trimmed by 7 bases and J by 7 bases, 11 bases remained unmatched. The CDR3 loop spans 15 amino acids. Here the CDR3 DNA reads TGTGCCAGCATCCAATTGACTAGCGGGAGTCTAGAGCAGTACTTC. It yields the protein CASIQLTSGSLEQYF.

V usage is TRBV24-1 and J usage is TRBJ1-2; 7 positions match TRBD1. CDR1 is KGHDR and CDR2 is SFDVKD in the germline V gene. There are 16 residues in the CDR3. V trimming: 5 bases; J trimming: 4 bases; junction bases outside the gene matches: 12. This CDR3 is CATSGPLRQGPYGYTF. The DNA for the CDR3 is TGTGCCACCAGTGGCCCATTGCGACAGGGTCCCTATGGCTACACCTTC.

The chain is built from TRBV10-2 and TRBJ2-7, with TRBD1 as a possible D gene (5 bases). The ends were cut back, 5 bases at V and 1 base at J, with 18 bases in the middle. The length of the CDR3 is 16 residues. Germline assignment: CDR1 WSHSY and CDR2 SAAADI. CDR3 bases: TGCGCCAGCAGTTCGGCTGCAGGGTTAGATTCCTACGAGCAGTACTTC. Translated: CASSSAAGLDSYEQYF.

DNA for the CDR3: TGTGCCAGCTCACCAGGGAGTACTAGCACAGATACGCAGTATTTT. This codes for CASSPGSTSTDTQYF. This chain uses TRBV18 with TRBJ2-3; D perhaps matches TRBD2 (5 bases). The V and J ends lost 2 bases and 0 bases respectively, with 9 bases between them. The CDR3 runs 15 residues. Germline CDR1 and CDR2: KGHSH and LQKENI.

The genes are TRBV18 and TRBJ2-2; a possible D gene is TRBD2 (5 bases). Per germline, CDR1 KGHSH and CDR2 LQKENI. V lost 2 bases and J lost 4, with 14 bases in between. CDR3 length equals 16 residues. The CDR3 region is CASSPVAGSVTGELFF. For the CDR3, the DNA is TGTGCCAGCTCACCAGTGGCGGGCTCGGTCACCGGGGAGCTGTTTTTT.

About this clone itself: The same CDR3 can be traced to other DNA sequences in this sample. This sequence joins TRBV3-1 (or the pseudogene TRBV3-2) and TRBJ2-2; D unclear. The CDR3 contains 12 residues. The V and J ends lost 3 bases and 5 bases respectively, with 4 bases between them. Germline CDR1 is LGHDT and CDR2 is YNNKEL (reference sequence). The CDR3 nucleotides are TGTGCCAGCAGCCATCGTACCGGGGAGCTGTTTTTT. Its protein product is CASSHRTGELFF.

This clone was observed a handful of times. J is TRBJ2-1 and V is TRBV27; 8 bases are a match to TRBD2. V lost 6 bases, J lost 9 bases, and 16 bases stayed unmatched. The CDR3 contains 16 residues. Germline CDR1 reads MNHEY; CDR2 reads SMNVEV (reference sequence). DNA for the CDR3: TGTGCCAGCAGAGGGGTGCCGGGAGGGGCTCTTGGTGAGCAGTTCTTC. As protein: CASRGVPGGALGEQFF.

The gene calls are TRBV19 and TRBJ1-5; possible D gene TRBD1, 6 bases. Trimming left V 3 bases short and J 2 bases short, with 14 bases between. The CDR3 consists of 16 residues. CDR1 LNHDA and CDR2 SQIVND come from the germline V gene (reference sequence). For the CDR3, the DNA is TGTGCCAGTAGTATGCAGGGGCGCGGTGGCAATCAGCCCCAGCATTTT. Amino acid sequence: CASSMQGRGGNQPQHF.

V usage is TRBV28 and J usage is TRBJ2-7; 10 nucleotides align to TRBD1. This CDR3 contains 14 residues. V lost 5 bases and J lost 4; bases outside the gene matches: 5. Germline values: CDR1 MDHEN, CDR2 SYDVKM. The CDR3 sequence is CASSPTGGGYEQYF. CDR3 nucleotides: TGTGCCAGCAGTCCGACAGGGGGCGGGTACGAGCAGTACTTC. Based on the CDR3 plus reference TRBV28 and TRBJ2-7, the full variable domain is DVKVTQSSRYLVKRTGEKVFLECVQDMDHENMFWYRQDPGLGLRLIYFSYDVKMKEKGDIPEGYSVSREKKERFSLILESASTNQTSMYLCASSPTGGGYEQYFGPGTRLTVT.

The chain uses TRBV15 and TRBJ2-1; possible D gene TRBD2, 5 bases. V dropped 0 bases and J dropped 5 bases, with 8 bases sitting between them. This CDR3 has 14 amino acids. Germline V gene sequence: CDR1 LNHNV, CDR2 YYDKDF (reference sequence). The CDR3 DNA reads TGTGCCACCAGCAGAGATCGGGGTGACAATGAGCAGTTCTTC. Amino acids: CATSRDRGDNEQFF.